This is a list of T cell receptor beta chains from one sample in a study of OX40 agonist ivuxolimab in advanced cancers. Libraries were prepared by immunoSEQ multiplex PCR; TCRdb keeps only in-frame clonotypes and omits some of them. The sample shows tens of thousands of clones, roughly 85% of them seen only once. Sequenced here: CD4+ or CD8+ T cells sorted from blood, sampled in a trial of the OX40 agonist ivuxolimab. All receptors come from an adult with an advanced solid tumor such as melanoma, head and neck, liver or kidney cancer. Both conserved end residues are part of each CDR3. D genes are given only for firm matches. Clone sizes are given selectively: once, few, many, or a class where the clone is expanded.

- TRBJ2-5 13 once TRBV5-1 TGCGCCAGCAGCTGGGACGGGCAAGAGACCCAGTACTTC CASSWDGQETQYF
- TRBJ2-5 13 - TRBV30 TGTGCCTGGAGTGGAGGGGATGGGGAGACCCAGTACTTC CAWSGGDGETQYF
TRBD1 TRBJ1-5 14 - TRBV6-9 TGTGCCAGCATTACCCAGGGGGCCGGTCAGCCCCAGCATTTT CASITQGAGQPQHF
- TRBJ1-2 12 - TRBV6-1 TGTGCCAGCACCTCAGGCGTAAGTGGCTACACCTTC CASTSGVSGYTF
TRBD1 TRBJ2-7 13 - TRBV30 TGTGCCTGGAGGACAGGGGGTGTATACGAGCAGTACTTC CAWRTGGVYEQYF
- TRBJ1-2 13 - TRBV6-5 TGTGCCAGCAGTCAAGGGGCTCTGTATGGCTACACCTTC CASSQGALYGYTF
- TRBJ2-1 14 once TRBV5-1 TGCGCCATCGCCACAGGGGGGGCGGACAATGAGCAGTTCTTC CAIATGGADNEQFF
- TRBJ1-2 15 few TRBV7-2 TGTGCCAGCAGCTTAGGGGGGGCGGCGGACTATGGCTACACCTTC CASSLGGAADYGYTF
TRBD1 TRBJ1-5 16 - TRBV23-1 TGCGCCAGCACCCGGGACAGGGGCCCTCCTGAGGGGCCCCAGCATTTT CASTRDRGPPEGPQHF
- TRBJ2-2 13 - TRBV12-5 TGTGCTAGTGGTTTCCCAGGGGCCGGGGAGCTGTTTTTT CASGFPGAGELFF
TRBD1 TRBJ1-2 15 - TRBV27 TGTGCCAGCAGTCCAGACAGGGGGAAGTTGTATGGCTACACCTTC CASSPDRGKLYGYTF
- TRBJ1-6 14 few TRBV7-2 TGTGCCAGCAGCCTCAGGGACGGAAATTCACCCCTCCACTTT CASSLRDGNSPLHF
- TRBJ1-4 13 - TRBV19 TGTGCCAGTAGTAGAGGAGGAAATGAAAAACTGTTTTTT CASSRGGNEKLFF
- TRBJ1-3 18 few TRBV6-1 TGTGCCAGCAGTGAAATTAGATCCGGGAGGGGGACTGGAAACACCATATATTTT CASSEIRSGRGTGNTIYF
- TRBJ1-6 13 - TRBV30 TGTGCCTGGGCGGGCAGTCATAATTCACCCCTCCACTTT CAWAGSHNSPLHF
TRBD1 TRBJ1-1 14 few TRBV5-1 TGCGCCAGCAGCCAGGGACAGGGGGGCACTGAAGCTTTCTTT CASSQGQGGTEAFF
- TRBJ2-7 13 - TRBV7-9 TGTGCCAGCAGCAAGAATGGAGAACGGAGTTGGTACTTC CASSKNGERSWYF
TRBD2 TRBJ2-5 15 - TRBV5-4 TGTGCCAGCAGCTTGGGCGGACTAGCAGATGAGACCCAGTACTTC CASSLGGLADETQYF
- TRBJ1-1 13 - TRBV11-2 TGTGCCAGCAGCTTACGGGGGAACACTGAAGCTTTCTTT CASSLRGNTEAFF
TRBD1 TRBJ1-2 14 few TRBV5-4 TGTGCCAGCAGCCAGACAGGGTTAGGGTATGGCTACACCTTC CASSQTGLGYGYTF
- TRBJ1-2 13 few TRBV27 TGTGCCAGCAGTTTGACTGCGGTAAATGGCTACACCTTC CASSLTAVNGYTF
TRBD1 TRBJ1-6 17 - TRBV5-1 TGCGCCAGCAGCTTCATCCCAACGGGACAGGGTGAATCACCCCTCCACTTT CASSFIPTGQGESPLHF
- TRBJ1-2 15 - TRBV5-6 TGTGCCAGCAGCCGGTCCGTTATGGGAGGGTATGGCTACACCTTC CASSRSVMGGYGYTF
TRBD1 TRBJ1-2 14 - TRBV6-1 TGTGCCAGCCGCCAAGGGACAGTTAACTATGGCTACACCTTC CASRQGTVNYGYTF
- TRBJ1-2 14 - TRBV28 TGTGCCAGCAGTAACCCCCCTGAGATTCGTGGCTACACCTTC CASSNPPEIRGYTF
TRBD1 TRBJ1-3 17 - TRBV11-2 TGTGCCAGCAGCTCCTTACGCCGGGACAGTACTGGAAACACCATATATTTT CASSSLRRDSTGNTIYF
- TRBJ2-1 16 once TRBV11-2 TGTGCCAGCAGCTTATCAGCGGGCGGGCTATACAATGAGCAGTTCTTC CASSLSAGGLYNEQFF
- TRBJ2-7 12 - TRBV29-1 TGCAGCGTTAGGGTCAGACCTTACGAGCAGTACTTC CSVRVRPYEQYF
- TRBJ1-2 14 few TRBV7-2 TGTGCCAGCAGCTTAGCGGGCAGTCCTCGAGGCTACACCTTC CASSLAGSPRGYTF
TRBD1 TRBJ2-1 16 - TRBV14 TGTGCCAGCAGCCAAGCGTCGGGACAGGTTTACAATGAGCAGTTCTTC CASSQASGQVYNEQFF
- TRBJ1-6 16 - TRBV18 TGTGCCAGCTCACCACCGAGCAGTGGCGATAATTCACCCCTCCACTTT CASSPPSSGDNSPLHF
- TRBJ2-3 14 once TRBV4-3 TGCGCCAGCAGCCATGGCGGGAAGGAAGATACGCAGTATTTT CASSHGGKEDTQYF
TRBD1 TRBJ2-4 15 - TRBV5-1 TGCGCCAGCAGCCCGACAGGGGTAGACAAAAACATTCAGTACTTC CASSPTGVDKNIQYF
- TRBJ2-5 13 - TRBV4-2 TGTGCCAGCAGCCAATCTTCGGGGGAGACCCAGTACTTC CASSQSSGETQYF
TRBD1 TRBJ1-4 17 few TRBV5-8 TGTGCCAGCAGCGAAGGACAGGCTCCTGCAACTAATGAAAAACTGTTTTTT CASSEGQAPATNEKLFF
- TRBJ1-3 16 - TRBV6-5 TGTGCCAGCAGTTACTCGAGCCGCAGCTCTGGAAACACCATATATTTT CASSYSSRSSGNTIYF
- TRBJ1-3 15 - TRBV6-6 TGTGCCAGCAGTTACGGGTCGCTAACTGGAAACACCATATATTTT CASSYGSLTGNTIYF
- TRBJ1-2 12 - TRBV11-2 TGTGCCAGCAGCCGGGAGGGGGGTGGCTACACCTTC CASSREGGGYTF
- TRBJ2-5 12 once TRBV7-9 TGTGCCAGCGTTGGGTTGGGAGAGACCCAGTACTTC CASVGLGETQYF
- TRBJ1-2 13 - TRBV2 TGTGCCAGCAGTGAGGACGGGGACTATGGCTACACCTTC CASSEDGDYGYTF
- TRBJ1-4 14 - TRBV28 TGTGCCAGCAGTTTAGGGGGCCTTAATGAAAAACTGTTTTTT CASSLGGLNEKLFF